Included here is one TCR beta chain sequence, with context. Its antigen remains unidentified. The data derive from a study of T-cell memory formation after mild COVID-19. General observations from the study: Clonal second-wave expansions that peaked on day 37 had unconfirmed SARS-CoV-2 specificity.

TCRdb used MiXCR to reprocess the 5' RACE reads, holding one entry per CDR3 protein. The data hold about 280,000 distinct CDR3 sequences, with under 8.5% observed a single time. With 5 bases removed from V and 7 bases from J, the gap between germline ends came to 10 bases. The CDR3 totals 12 residues. This chain links TRBV12-3 or TRBV12-4 with TRBJ2-3; maybe TRBD1 (5 bases). The clonotype originates from a man between 18 and 29 years old who had mild COVID-19 (a few samples of this study predate the infection). Cell type and time point are not known. Sequenced sample: PBMCs or a T cell subset sorted from them (not recorded which). This CDR3 is CASSVRVNTQYF. The CDR3 DNA is TGTGCCAGCAGTGTCAGGGTAAATACGCAGTATTTT.